These 8 T cell receptor beta chains originate from one sample sequenced in a study of blood T cell repertoires in COVID-19. Profiling relied on immunoSEQ multiplex PCR, and the TCRdb table lists in-frame clones only, not all of them. The table has roughly 340,000 clones, 85% to 90% seen once; the top ten hold around 1%. Sequenced: PBMCs or T cells enriched from blood (not recorded which). Receptors were obtained from a man aged 18 to 29 who had recovered from COVID-19.

The V and J genes are TRBV18 and TRBJ2-3, with TRBD1 as a possible D gene (6 bases). There are 16 residues in the CDR3. V was cut by 4 bases and J by 4 bases, with 18 bases left in between. Germline V gives CDR1 KGHSH, CDR2 LQKENI. CDR3 sequence (DNA): TGTGCCAGCTCACGCGGACAGTCTAATGCCGCAGATACGCAGTATTTT. Its protein is CASSRGQSNAADTQYF.

DNA for the CDR3: TGTGCCAGCAGCTTTTGGGTGGAGGTCGGGACAGATACGCAGTATTTT. Its protein is CASSFWVEVGTDTQYF. The V call is TRBV5-6, the J call TRBJ2-3; TRBD2 might be the D (5 bases). CDR3 length: 16 amino acids. Germline CDR1 SGHDT, CDR2 YYEEEE. Deletions cut 2 bases from V and 3 bases from J, with 16 bases between.

V is TRBV5-3 and J is TRBJ2-2, with TRBD2 as a possible D gene (5 bases). TRBV5-3 is noted as an ORF with a role that remains uncertain. There are 18 residues in the CDR3. The V end lost 0 bases, the J end lost 8 bases, and 23 bases lay between the germline ends. The CDR3 bases are TGTGCCAGAAGCTTGGTAACTAGTTTTTTTACGAGGTCGGGGGAGCTGTTTTTT. It codes for CARSLVTSFFTRSGELFF.

The CDR3 is CASSPRRDYGYTF. The DNA for the CDR3 is TGTGCCAGCTCACCACGCAGGGACTATGGCTACACCTTC. V gene TRBV18 combines with J gene TRBJ1-2; D might be TRBD1 (5 bases). Trimming shortened V by 1 base and J by 3 bases, and 6 bases separated the two germline ends. The CDR3 is 13 amino acids. Per germline, CDR1 KGHSH and CDR2 LQKENI.

This clone has just one count. The chain has TRBV6-2 or TRBV6-3 and TRBJ2-3; 11 bases are a match to TRBD2. The germline V gene has CDR1 MNHEY and CDR2 SVGEGT. The CDR3 covers 16 residues. V lost 2 bases and J lost 0; bases outside the gene matches: 1. The CDR3 reads CASSYLAGGSTDTQYF. CDR3 DNA: TGTGCCAGCAGTTACCTAGCGGGAGGAAGCACAGATACGCAGTATTTT.

This rearrangement joins TRBV15 to TRBJ1-5; a possible D gene is TRBD1 (5 bases). Trimming shortened V by 8 bases and J by 9 bases, and 17 bases separated the two germline ends. Looked up from germline, CDR1 is LNHNV and CDR2 is YYDKDF (reference sequence). The CDR3 is made up of 13 amino acids. The CDR3 loop is CATVAGPQGPQHF. CDR3 coding DNA: TGTGCCACCGTGGCAGGGCCCCAAGGGCCCCAGCATTTT.

CDR3 DNA sequence: TGTGCCTCTTCAGGACAGGGGAAATACGGCTCCTACAATGAGCAGTTCTTC. The encoded protein is CASSGQGKYGSYNEQFF. The rearrangement links TRBV28 to TRBJ2-1, with 9 bases identical to TRBD1. The CDR3 has 17 amino acids. Germline lookup yields CDR1 MDHEN and CDR2 SYDVKM. With 11 bases clipped from V and 0 bases from J, the junction kept 14 bases outside the gene matches.

This clone was recorded a few times. DNA of the CDR3: TGTGCCAGTAGACCACTAGCGGGTCACTACGAGCAGTACTTC. This gives the protein CASRPLAGHYEQYF. The rearrangement links TRBV19 to TRBJ2-7; TRBD2 matches 9 bases. Germline CDR1 and CDR2: LNHDA and SQIVND (reference sequence). The CDR3 runs to 14 residues. V was pared by 6 bases and J by 3 bases, with 6 bases of the junction left unmatched.